This section outlines one T cell receptor beta chain sequence together with its context. No antigen is known for it. Trimming took off 2 bases at V and 1 base at J, with 13 bases between the two ends. CDR1 and CDR2 (germline): SGHDT, YYEEEE. The CDR3 covers 16 residues. This entry belongs to a study of a mutant IDH1 vaccine in newly diagnosed glioma. The time point is: week 35, safety follow-up. Vaccinated patients received 300 ug of mutant IDH1 20-mer peptide per dose, with topical imiquimod. Here immunoSEQ multiplex PCR was the method, and the copy in TCRdb shows in-frame clones only, minus some. The sample lists around 69,000 clones, roughly 86% occurring once.

Sequenced here: PBMCs, sampled from a glioma patient whose treatment included an IDH1 peptide vaccine. The TCR was taken from a man under 40 with glioma. The chain recombines TRBV5-6 with TRBJ2-1; D may correspond to TRBD1 or TRBD2 (5 bases each). CDR3 loop: CASSFGTPYSYNEQFF. For the CDR3, the DNA is TGTGCCAGCAGCTTTGGGACGCCGTATTCCTACAATGAGCAGTTCTTC.